The rows below give T cell receptor beta chains drawn from one sample of a study of T cells after yellow fever vaccination. TCRdb re-called the 5' RACE reads with MiXCR, one entry per CDR3 protein. The repertoire holds about 160,000 distinct CDR3 sequences, around 7.2% seen once, with around 2.3% in the top ten. Sequenced here: CD4+ T cells sorted from PBMCs, sampled roughly 5 days after the first yellow fever vaccination. The receptors originated from a man younger than 30 who received the YFV17D yellow fever vaccine. Both conserved end residues are part of each CDR3. Each record gives: CDR3 length, J gene, V gene, CDR3 protein.

16 TRBJ1-1 TRBV27 CASTPVGLRGDTEAFF
15 TRBJ2-5 TRBV18 CASSLLAQFSETQYF
13 TRBJ2-5 TRBV3-1 CASSGGLVETQYF
17 TRBJ2-2 TRBV6-2/TRBV6-3 CASSSWTSVANTGELFF
14 TRBJ2-5 TRBV3-1 CASRKGQGLETQYF
13 TRBJ1-1 TRBV19 CASSIAGFRQAFF
15 TRBJ1-3 TRBV12-3/TRBV12-4 CASSRDSSSGNTIYF
18 TRBJ2-3 TRBV18 CASSPNSGGGGLTDTQYF
15 TRBJ2-6 TRBV18 CASSPQTSGANVLTF
13 TRBJ1-1 TRBV20-1 CSASYRRNTEAFF
15 TRBJ1-6 TRBV6-2/TRBV6-3 CASLADRDYNSPLHF
12 TRBJ2-7 TRBV7-9 CASSPLPYEQYF
14 TRBJ2-5 TRBV5-1 CASSLVGISETQYF
16 TRBJ2-7 TRBV5-1 CASSQIPSGGSYEQYF
12 TRBJ2-3 TRBV2 CASSEDADTQYF
15 TRBJ1-2 TRBV5-4 CASRGGQGVSYGYTF
14 TRBJ2-1 TRBV7-2 CASSSGLVGAEQFF
14 TRBJ2-7 TRBV6-5 CASSLLGTVYEQYF
14 TRBJ2-7 TRBV29-1 CSVAKGQRPYEQYF
16 TRBJ1-2 TRBV4-2 CASSQELEGSNYGYTF
14 TRBJ1-5 TRBV20-1 CSARRGDSNQPQHF
11 TRBJ2-3 TRBV6-5 CASRASDTQYF
14 TRBJ2-3 TRBV7-2 CASSLVVGTDTQYF
15 TRBJ2-2 TRBV7-3 CASSPRLGLTGELFF
14 TRBJ2-2 TRBV12-3/TRBV12-4 CASSPSGGSGELFF
13 TRBJ1-1 TRBV14 CASSQDLGTEAFF
15 TRBJ2-7 TRBV15 CATSRDPGQSYEQYF
13 TRBJ2-3 TRBV25-1 CASGQGGTDTQYF
13 TRBJ1-3 TRBV12-2 CASRRRVGNTIYF
15 TRBJ1-5 TRBV12-3/TRBV12-4 CASSRTTGDVQPQHF
16 TRBJ2-5 TRBV12-5 CASGVGTGAPEETQYF
13 TRBJ1-5 TRBV2 CASSVWGHQPQHF
14 TRBJ2-5 TRBV5-1 CASSLGVLQETQYF
14 TRBJ2-5 TRBV25-1 CASSDQQGTETQYF
16 TRBJ1-1 TRBV12-3/TRBV12-4 CASIPSFAGGFTEAFF
14 TRBJ2-1 TRBV9 CASSPTLASNEQFF
14 TRBJ1-6 TRBV7-9 CASSPLGQGSPLHF